This TCR beta chain came from a study (dated by TCRdb to between 2015 and 2017). A note on the overall study: The study set out to test whether tumor-infiltrating Tregs in breast cancer get recruited from blood Tregs or are instead converted in situ from other CD4+ T cell subsets.

General study outcomes and caveats: Tumor-infiltrating Treg TCR alpha and beta sequences overlapped most with tumor naive CD4+ T cells, then with blood naive CD4+ T cells. In terms of TCR gene usage, tumor memory CD4+ T cells clustered together with blood and lymph node memory CD4+ cells, as well as with lymph node naive CD4+ cells. Rather than covering whole repertoires, validation in the larger cohort was restricted to a single TCR beta V-J rearrangement.

Amplification of full-length TCR variable regions was done by 5' RACE PCR using constant-region reverse primers, and this step was followed by semi-nested PCR with Nested Universal Primer A. The ReliaPrep RNA Cell Miniprep System was used to extract total RNA, which was then reverse transcribed into 5'RACE-ready cDNA with the SMARTer RACE 5'/3' Kit. Multiplex adaptors were used to barcode full-length TCR alpha and beta libraries, and the barcoded libraries were sequenced on an Illumina MiSeq. The study's own analysis went as follows. For each of nine subset-tissue groups, sequencing data from the five patients were pooled, and the groups were compared by unsupervised clustering of TCR gene usage. Repertoire similarity was calculated with the Morisita-Horn index, weighting shared sequences by their contribution to each repertoire. Starting from the raw public reads, TCRdb applied fastp trimming at Q25, assembled clones with MiXCR and retained in-frame beta chains. CDR3 protein duplicates are merged, each entry listing the most common genes and DNA. The authors' filters were not applied to this entry. Across this sample there are more than 55,000 distinct CDR3 sequences, with 26% seen only once. The ten top clones hold around 2% of the sample.

This clonotype was seen a few times. No antigen is known for it. Base qualities are not at hand, and no much larger clone is one base apart. A distance of 13 bases separates the germline ends of V and J, which lose 6 bases and 7 bases respectively. From the cysteine up to the phenylalanine, the CDR3 has a length of 14 residues. Only the CDR3 region is kept as DNA, spanning 42 bases read in frame from base 1. From the germline V gene (reference sequence), CDR1 is MNHNY and CDR2 is SVGAGI. Cells that were CD4+CD25+CD127-/low were isolated as Tregs. Tregs, naive and memory CD4+ T cells from tumor, blood and ipsilateral draining lymph nodes of a handful of breast cancer patients underwent full-length TCR alpha and beta sequencing. Tumor tissue and lymph nodes from ipsilateral axillary dissection were perfused with PBS, minced and digested with collagenase I and hyaluronidase. A purity exceeding 90% was confirmed by FACS for the sorted cell populations.

This clonotype was sampled from a female donor with breast cancer. Here the chain combines TRBV6-6 and TRBJ1-6, and perhaps TRBD1 as D gene, on 5 matching bases. The sequencing input was tumor-infiltrating Tregs sorted from the breast tumor. The CDR3 amino acid sequence is: CASRAGSRNSPLHF. The DNA sequence is as follows: TGTGCCAGCAGAGCAGGGTCGAGGAATTCACCCCTCCACTTT.